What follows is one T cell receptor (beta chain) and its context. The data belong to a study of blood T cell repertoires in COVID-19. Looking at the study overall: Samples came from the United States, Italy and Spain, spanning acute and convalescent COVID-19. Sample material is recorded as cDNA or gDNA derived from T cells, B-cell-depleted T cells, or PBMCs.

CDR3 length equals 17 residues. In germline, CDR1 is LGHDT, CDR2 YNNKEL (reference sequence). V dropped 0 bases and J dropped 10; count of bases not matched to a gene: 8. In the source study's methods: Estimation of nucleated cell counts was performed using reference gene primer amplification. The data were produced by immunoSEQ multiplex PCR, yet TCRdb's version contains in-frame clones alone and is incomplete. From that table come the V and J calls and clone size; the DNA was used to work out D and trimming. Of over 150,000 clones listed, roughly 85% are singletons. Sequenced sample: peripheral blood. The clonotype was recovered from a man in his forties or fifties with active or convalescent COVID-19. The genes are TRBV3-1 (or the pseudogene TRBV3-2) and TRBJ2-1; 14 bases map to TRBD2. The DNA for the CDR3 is TGTGCCAGCAGCCAAGAGGGACTAGCGGGGGCTTTCTGGGAGCAGTTCTTC. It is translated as CASSQEGLAGAFWEQFF.